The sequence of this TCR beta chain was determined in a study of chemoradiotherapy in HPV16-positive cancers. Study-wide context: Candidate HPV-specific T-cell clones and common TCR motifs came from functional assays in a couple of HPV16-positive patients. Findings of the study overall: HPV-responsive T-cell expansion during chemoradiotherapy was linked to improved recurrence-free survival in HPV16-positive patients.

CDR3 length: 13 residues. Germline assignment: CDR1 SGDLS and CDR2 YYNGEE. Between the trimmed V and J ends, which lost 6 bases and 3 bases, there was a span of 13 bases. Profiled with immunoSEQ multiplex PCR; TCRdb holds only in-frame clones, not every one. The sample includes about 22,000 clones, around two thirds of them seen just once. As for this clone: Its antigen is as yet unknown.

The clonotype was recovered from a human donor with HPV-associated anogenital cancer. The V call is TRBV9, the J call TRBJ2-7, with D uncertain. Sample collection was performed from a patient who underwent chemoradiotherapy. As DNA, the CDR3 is TGTGCCAGCAACCCCGTAGGTGGCTACGAGCAGTACTTC. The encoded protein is CASNPVGGYEQYF.